One and the same sample provided the 8 T cell receptor beta chains below, sequenced in a study of blood T cell repertoires in COVID-19. Clones were sequenced by immunoSEQ multiplex PCR, and TCRdb holds only the in-frame ones, with some missing. Of around 100,000 clones in the sample, roughly 79% are singletons; the top ten hold roughly 4.8%. The sequenced sample consisted of peripheral blood. Receptors were obtained from an elderly man with COVID-19, enrolled during active disease.

V usage is TRBV19 and J usage is TRBJ2-1; D possibly corresponds to TRBD2 (6 bases). Germline values: CDR1 LNHDA, CDR2 SQIVND (reference sequence). The CDR3 spans 14 residues. V was trimmed by 4 bases and J by 6 bases, leaving 13 bases between them. The CDR3 DNA follows: TGTGCCAGTAGTAGGAGGGGCGCCGGCAATGAGCAGTTCTTC. It translates to CASSRRGAGNEQFF.

The chain couples TRBV18 to TRBJ1-3; D unclear. The germline V gene encodes CDR1 KGHSH and CDR2 LQKENI. V was cut by 0 bases and J by 0 bases, with 3 bases left in between. The CDR3 has 14 amino acids. CDR3 nucleotides: TGTGCCAGCTCACCACCGGCCTCTGGAAACACCATATATTTT. This codes for CASSPPASGNTIYF.

The chain carries TRBV14 and TRBJ2-1; D is possibly TRBD2 (6 bases). Germline assignment: CDR1 SGHDN and CDR2 FVKESK. The CDR3 runs to 13 residues. The germline V and J ends were trimmed by 4 bases and 4 bases, with 8 bases remaining between them. The CDR3 DNA is TGTGCCAGCAGCCTACGGGGGTACAATGAGCAGTTCTTC. Amino acid sequence: CASSLRGYNEQFF.

CDR3 coding DNA: TGTGCCACCAGTGACCCCGGACAGGGGAAGGAGAAACTGTTTTTT. Encoded protein: CATSDPGQGKEKLFF. The chain uses TRBV24-1 and TRBJ1-4; 9 bases align to TRBD1. Losses at the gene ends were 4 bases for V and 11 bases for J; bases not matched to a gene: 10. The CDR3 covers 15 residues. The germline V gene has CDR1 KGHDR and CDR2 SFDVKD.

The genes are TRBV7-2 and TRBJ2-5; a possible D gene is TRBD1 (5 bases). Germline V gene lookup returns CDR1 SGHTA and CDR2 FQGNSA. The germline V and J ends were trimmed by 1 base and 3 bases, with 9 bases remaining between them. This CDR3 is 14 amino acids long. The CDR3 DNA reads as TGTGCCAGCAGCTTAGATGTCAGGGAAGAGACCCAGTACTTC. It codes for CASSLDVREETQYF.

The chain employs TRBV10-1 and TRBJ2-1; 15 bases agree with TRBD2. The CDR3 spans 17 residues. The germline gives CDR1 WNHNN, CDR2 SYGVQD (reference sequence). V gave up 3 bases and J gave up 4 bases; unmatched junction bases: 4. CDR3 in DNA: TGCGCCAGCAGTGACCCCGGGACTAGCGGGAGGTACAATGAGCAGTTCTTC. It codes for CASSDPGTSGRYNEQFF.

The V and J genes are TRBV10-3 and TRBJ2-3; 7 bases are shared with TRBD1. J gave up 2 bases and V 4 bases, and 3 bases lay outside the gene matches. The CDR3 consists of 14 residues. The germline CDR1 and CDR2 sequences are ENHRY and SYGVKD. CDR3 nucleotide sequence: TGTGCCATCAGTGCGGACAGGTTCACAGATACGCAGTATTTT. Amino acid sequence: CAISADRFTDTQYF.

This chain joins TRBV7-9 and TRBJ1-2, with D possibly being TRBD1 (6 bases). The V end lost 1 base, the J end lost 8 bases, and 14 bases lay between the germline ends. The germline CDR1 and CDR2 sequences are SEHNR and FQNEAQ (reference sequence). CDR3 size: 14 residues. This chain's CDR3 is CASSLDVPGDGYTF. In DNA, the CDR3 is TGTGCCAGCAGCTTAGATGTCCCAGGGGACGGCTACACCTTC.